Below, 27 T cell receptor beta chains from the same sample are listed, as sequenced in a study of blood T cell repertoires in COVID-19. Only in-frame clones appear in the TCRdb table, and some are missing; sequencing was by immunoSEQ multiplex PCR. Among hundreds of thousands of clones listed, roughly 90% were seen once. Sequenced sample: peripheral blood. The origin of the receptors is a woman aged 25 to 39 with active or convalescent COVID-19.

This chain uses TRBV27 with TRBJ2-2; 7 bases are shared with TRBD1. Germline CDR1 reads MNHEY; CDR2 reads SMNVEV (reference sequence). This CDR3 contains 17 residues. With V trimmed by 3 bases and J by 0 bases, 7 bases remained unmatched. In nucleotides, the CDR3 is TGTGCCAGCAGTTTCCATTTGGGACAGCCGAACACCGGGGAGCTGTTTTTT. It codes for CASSFHLGQPNTGELFF.

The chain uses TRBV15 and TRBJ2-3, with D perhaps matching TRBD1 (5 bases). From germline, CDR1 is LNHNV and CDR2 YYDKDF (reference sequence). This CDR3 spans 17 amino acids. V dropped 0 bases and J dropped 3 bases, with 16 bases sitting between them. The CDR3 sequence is CATSRDLRQGATDTQYF. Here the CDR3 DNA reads TGTGCCACCAGCAGAGATCTCCGTCAGGGTGCAACAGATACGCAGTATTTT.

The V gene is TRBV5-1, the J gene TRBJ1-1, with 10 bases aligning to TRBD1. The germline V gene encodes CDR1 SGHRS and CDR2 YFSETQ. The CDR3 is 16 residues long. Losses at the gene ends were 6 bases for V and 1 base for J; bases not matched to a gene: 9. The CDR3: CASKNRDRGENTEAFF. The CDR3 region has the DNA TGCGCCAGCAAAAACCGGGACAGGGGAGAGAACACTGAAGCTTTCTTT.

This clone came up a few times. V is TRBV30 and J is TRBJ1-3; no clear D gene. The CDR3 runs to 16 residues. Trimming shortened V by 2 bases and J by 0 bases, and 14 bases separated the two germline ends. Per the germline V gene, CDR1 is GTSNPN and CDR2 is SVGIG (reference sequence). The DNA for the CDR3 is TGTGCCTGGAGTAGAAGTCTCCCCGGCTCTGGAAACACCATATATTTT. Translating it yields CAWSRSLPGSGNTIYF. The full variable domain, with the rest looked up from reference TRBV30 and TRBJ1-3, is SQTIHQWPATLVQPVGSPLSLECTVEGTSNPNLYWYRQAAGRGLQLLFYSVGIGQISSEVPQNLSASRPQDRQFILSSKKLLLSDSGFYLCAWSRSLPGSGNTIYFGEGSWLTVV.

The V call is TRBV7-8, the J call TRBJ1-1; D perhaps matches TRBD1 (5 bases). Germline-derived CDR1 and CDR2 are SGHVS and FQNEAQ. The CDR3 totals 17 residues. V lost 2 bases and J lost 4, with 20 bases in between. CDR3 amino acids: CASSLSRSGGGGTEAFF. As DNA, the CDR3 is TGTGCCAGCAGCTTATCACGGTCTGGGGGAGGCGGCACTGAAGCTTTCTTT.

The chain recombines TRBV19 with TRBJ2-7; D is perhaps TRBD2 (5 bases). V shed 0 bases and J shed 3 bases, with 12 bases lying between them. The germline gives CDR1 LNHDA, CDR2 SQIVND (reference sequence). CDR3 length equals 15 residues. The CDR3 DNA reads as TGTGCCAGTAGTATAGACGGGATATCGGGCTACGAGCAGTACTTC. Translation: CASSIDGISGYEQYF. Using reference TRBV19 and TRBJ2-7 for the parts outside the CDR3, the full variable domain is DGGITQSPKYLFRKEGQNVTLSCEQNLNHDAMYWYRQDPGQGLRLIYYSQIVNDFQKGDIAEGYSVSREKKESFPLTVTSAQKNPTAFYLCASSIDGISGYEQYFGPGTRLTVT.

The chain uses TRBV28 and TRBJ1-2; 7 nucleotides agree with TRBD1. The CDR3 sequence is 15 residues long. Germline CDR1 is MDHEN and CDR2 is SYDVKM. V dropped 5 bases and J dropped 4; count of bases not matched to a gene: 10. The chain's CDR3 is CASSPGWQGVYGYTF. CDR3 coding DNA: TGTGCCAGCAGTCCAGGGTGGCAGGGGGTCTATGGCTACACCTTC.

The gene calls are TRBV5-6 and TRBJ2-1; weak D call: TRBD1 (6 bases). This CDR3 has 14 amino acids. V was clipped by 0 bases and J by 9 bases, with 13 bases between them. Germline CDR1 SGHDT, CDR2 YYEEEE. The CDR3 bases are TGTGCCAGCAGCTTGGCCGAGGGGGTGGGTGAGCAGTTCTTC. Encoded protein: CASSLAEGVGEQFF.

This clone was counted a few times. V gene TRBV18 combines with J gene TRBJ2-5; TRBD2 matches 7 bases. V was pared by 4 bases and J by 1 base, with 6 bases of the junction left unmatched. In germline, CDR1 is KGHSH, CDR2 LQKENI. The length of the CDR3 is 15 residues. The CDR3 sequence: CASSQTSAFQETQYF. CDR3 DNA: TGTGCCAGCTCACAAACTAGCGCCTTCCAAGAGACCCAGTACTTC. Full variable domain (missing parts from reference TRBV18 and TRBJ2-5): NAGVMQNPRHLVRRRGQEARLRCSPMKGHSHVYWYRQLPEEGLKFMVYLQKENIIDESGMPKERFSAEFPKEGPSILRIQQVVRGDSAAYFCASSQTSAFQETQYFGPGTRLLVL.

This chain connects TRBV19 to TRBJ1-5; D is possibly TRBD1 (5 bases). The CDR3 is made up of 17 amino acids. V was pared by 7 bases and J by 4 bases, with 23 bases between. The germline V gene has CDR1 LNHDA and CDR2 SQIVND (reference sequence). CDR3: CASTLSGAGTFNQPQHF. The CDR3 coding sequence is TGTGCCAGTACCCTGAGCGGGGCAGGGACTTTTAATCAGCCCCAGCATTTT.

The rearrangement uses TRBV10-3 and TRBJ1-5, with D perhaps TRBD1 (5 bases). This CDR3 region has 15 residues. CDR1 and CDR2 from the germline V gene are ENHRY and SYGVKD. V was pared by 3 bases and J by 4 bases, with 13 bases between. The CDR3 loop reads CAISEQSGTNQPQHF. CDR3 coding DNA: TGTGCCATCAGTGAACAATCAGGGACTAATCAGCCCCAGCATTTT.

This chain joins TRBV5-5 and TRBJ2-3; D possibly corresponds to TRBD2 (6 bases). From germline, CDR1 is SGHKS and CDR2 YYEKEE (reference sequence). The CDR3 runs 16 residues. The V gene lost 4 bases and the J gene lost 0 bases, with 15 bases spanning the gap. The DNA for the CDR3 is TGTGCCAGCAGCCGCCCGCTAGCGCCTAGCACAGATACGCAGTATTTT. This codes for CASSRPLAPSTDTQYF.

The CDR3 nucleotides read TGTGCCAGCAAAACCCCCCTATTTGGGGAGCTGTTTTTT. Protein: CASKTPLFGELFF. This sequence joins TRBV28 and TRBJ2-2; no firm D call. V was cut by 7 bases and J by 8 bases, with 14 bases left in between. There are 13 residues in the CDR3. The V gene's germline CDR1 is MDHEN and CDR2 SYDVKM.

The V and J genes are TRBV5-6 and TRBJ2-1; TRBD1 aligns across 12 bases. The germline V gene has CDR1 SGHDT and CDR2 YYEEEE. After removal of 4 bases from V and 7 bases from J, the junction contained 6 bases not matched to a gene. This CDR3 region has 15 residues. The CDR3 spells CASSHPGQGANEQFF. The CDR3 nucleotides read TGTGCCAGCAGCCATCCGGGACAGGGGGCTAATGAGCAGTTCTTC. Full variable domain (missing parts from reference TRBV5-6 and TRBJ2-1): DAGVTQSPTHLIKTRGQQVTLRCSPKSGHDTVSWYQQALGQGPQFIFQYYEEEERQRGNFPDRFSGHQFPNYSSELNVNALLLGDSALYLCASSHPGQGANEQFFGPGTRLTVL.

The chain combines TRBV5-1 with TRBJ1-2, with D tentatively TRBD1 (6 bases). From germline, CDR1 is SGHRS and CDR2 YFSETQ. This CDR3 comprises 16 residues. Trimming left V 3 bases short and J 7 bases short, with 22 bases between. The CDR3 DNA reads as TGCGCCAGCAGCTCTCTAACAGGGTTGGGCGAGGGTGGCTACACCTTC. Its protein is CASSSLTGLGEGGYTF.

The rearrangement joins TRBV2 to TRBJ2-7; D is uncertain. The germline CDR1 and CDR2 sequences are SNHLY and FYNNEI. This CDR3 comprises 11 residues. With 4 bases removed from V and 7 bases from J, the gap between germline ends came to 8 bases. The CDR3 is CASSGRGEQYF. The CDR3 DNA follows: TGTGCCAGCAGTGGACGAGGAGAGCAGTACTTC.

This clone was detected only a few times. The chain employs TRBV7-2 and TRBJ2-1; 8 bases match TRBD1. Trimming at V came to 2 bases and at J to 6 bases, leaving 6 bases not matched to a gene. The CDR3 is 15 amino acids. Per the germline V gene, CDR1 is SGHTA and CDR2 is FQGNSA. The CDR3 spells CASSLWDRSLNEQFF. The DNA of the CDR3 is TGTGCCAGCAGCTTATGGGACAGGTCTCTCAATGAGCAGTTCTTC.

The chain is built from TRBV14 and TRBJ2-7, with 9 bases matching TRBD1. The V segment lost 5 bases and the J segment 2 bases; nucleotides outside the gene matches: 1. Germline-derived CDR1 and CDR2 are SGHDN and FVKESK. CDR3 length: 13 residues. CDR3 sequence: CASSWDRAYEQYF. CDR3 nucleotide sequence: TGTGCCAGCAGCTGGGACAGGGCCTACGAGCAGTACTTC.

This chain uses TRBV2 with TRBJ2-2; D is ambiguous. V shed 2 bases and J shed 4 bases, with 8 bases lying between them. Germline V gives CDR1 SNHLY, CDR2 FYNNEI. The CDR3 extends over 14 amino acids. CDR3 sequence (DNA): TGTGCCAGCAGTGAATTGAGGTCCACCGGGGAGCTGTTTTTT. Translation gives CASSELRSTGELFF.

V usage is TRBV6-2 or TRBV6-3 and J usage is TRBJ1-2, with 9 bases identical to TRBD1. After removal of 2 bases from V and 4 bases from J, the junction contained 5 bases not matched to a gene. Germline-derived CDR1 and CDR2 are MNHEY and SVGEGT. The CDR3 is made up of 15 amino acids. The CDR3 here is CASSYMDRGSYGYTF. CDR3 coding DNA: TGTGCCAGCAGTTACATGGACAGGGGAAGCTATGGCTACACCTTC.

The CDR3 DNA follows: TGCGCCAGCAGCCACCCGACGGGGAATCAGCCCCAGCATTTT. This translates into CASSHPTGNQPQHF. J is TRBJ1-5 and V is TRBV4-1; D call uncertain. Germline lookup yields CDR1 MGHRA and CDR2 YSYEKL. Trimming shortened V by 3 bases and J by 4 bases, and 10 bases separated the two germline ends. This CDR3 region has 14 residues.

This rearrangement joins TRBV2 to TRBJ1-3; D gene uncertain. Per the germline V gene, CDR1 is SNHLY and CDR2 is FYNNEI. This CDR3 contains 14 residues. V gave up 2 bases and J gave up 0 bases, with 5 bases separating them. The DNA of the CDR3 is TGTGCCAGCAGTGAATTCGGCTCTGGAAACACCATATATTTT. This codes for CASSEFGSGNTIYF.

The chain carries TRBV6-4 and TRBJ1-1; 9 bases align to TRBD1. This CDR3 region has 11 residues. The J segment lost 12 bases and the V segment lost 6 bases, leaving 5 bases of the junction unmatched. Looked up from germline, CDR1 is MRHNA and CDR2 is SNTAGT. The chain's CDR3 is CASSGTGLTFF. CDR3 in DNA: TGTGCCAGCAGCGGGACAGGGTTAACTTTCTTT.

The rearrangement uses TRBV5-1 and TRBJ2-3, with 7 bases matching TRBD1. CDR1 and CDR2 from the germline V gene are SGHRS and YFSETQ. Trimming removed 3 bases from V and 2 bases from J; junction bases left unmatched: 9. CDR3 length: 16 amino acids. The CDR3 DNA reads TGCGCCAGCAGCTACTCCCGGGACAGACCCACAGATACGCAGTATTTT. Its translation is CASSYSRDRPTDTQYF. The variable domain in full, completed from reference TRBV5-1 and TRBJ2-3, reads KAGVTQTPRYLIKTRGQQVTLSCSPISGHRSVSWYQQTPGQGLQFLFEYFSETQRNKGNFPGRFSGRQFSNSRSEMNVSTLELGDSALYLCASSYSRDRPTDTQYFGPGTRLTVL.

CDR3 nucleotide sequence: TGTGCCAGCAGCCTCTTACAGGGGTACACCGGGGAGCTGTTTTTT. Residues: CASSLLQGYTGELFF. The chain couples TRBV3-1 (or the pseudogene TRBV3-2) to TRBJ2-2, with 7 positions matching TRBD1. CDR1 and CDR2 (germline): LGHDT, YNNKEL (reference sequence). There are 15 residues in the CDR3. V trimming: 4 bases; J trimming: 3 bases; junction bases outside the gene matches: 5.

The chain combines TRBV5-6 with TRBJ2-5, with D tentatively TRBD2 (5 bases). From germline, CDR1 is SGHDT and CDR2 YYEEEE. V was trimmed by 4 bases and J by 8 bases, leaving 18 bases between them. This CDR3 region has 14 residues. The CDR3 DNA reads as TGTGCCAGCAGCGCCGCGGGTGCGGAATTCACCCAGTACTTC. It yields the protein CASSAAGAEFTQYF.

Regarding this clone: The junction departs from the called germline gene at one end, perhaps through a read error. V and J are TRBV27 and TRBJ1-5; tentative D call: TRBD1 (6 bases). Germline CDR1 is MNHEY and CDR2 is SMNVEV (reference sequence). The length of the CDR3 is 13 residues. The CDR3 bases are TGTGCCAGCAGCCCTGATGGGACCGCAGGGGCTTCTTTT. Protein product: CASSPDGTAGASF.